This T cell receptor beta chain comes out of a study of T-cell memory formation after mild COVID-19. TCRdb reanalysed the 5' RACE reads using MiXCR and keeps one entry per CDR3 protein. The data contain fewer than 700,000 distinct CDR3 sequences, roughly a fifth of them singletons. Germline assignment: CDR1 SGHAT and CDR2 FQDESV (reference sequence). Losses at the gene ends were 6 bases for V and 4 bases for J; bases not matched to a gene: 7. CDR3 length: 14 amino acids. The receptor was isolated from an adult woman who had mild COVID-19 (a few samples of this study predate the infection). Cell type and time point are not known. The chain is built from TRBV11-1 and TRBJ1-1, with 8 bases fitting TRBD1. Source material: PBMCs or a T cell subset sorted from them (not recorded which). The CDR3 DNA sequence: TGTGCCAGCAGTCGACTCACAGGGGGCACTGAAGCTTTCTTT. Amino acid sequence: CASSRLTGGTEAFF.